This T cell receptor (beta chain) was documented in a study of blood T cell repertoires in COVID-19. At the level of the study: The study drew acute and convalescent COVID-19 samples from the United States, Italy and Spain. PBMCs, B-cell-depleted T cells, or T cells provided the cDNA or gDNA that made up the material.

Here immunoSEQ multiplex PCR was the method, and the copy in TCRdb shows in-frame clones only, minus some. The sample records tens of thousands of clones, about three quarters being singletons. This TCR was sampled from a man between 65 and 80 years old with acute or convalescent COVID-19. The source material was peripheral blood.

The CDR3 region is CASSPGGNQPQHF. The DNA for the CDR3 is TGTGCCAGCAGTCCAGGGGGCAATCAGCCCCAGCATTTT. The chain links TRBV28 to TRBJ1-5, with D possibly being TRBD1 (6 bases). Trimming stripped 5 bases from V and 2 bases from J, with 7 bases between. Germline V gene data show CDR1 as MDHEN and CDR2 as SYDVKM. The CDR3 has 13 amino acids. Full variable domain (outside the CDR3, taken from reference TRBV28 and TRBJ1-5): DVKVTQSSRYLVKRTGEKVFLECVQDMDHENMFWYRQDPGLGLRLIYFSYDVKMKEKGDIPEGYSVSREKKERFSLILESASTNQTSMYLCASSPGGNQPQHFGDGTRLSIL.